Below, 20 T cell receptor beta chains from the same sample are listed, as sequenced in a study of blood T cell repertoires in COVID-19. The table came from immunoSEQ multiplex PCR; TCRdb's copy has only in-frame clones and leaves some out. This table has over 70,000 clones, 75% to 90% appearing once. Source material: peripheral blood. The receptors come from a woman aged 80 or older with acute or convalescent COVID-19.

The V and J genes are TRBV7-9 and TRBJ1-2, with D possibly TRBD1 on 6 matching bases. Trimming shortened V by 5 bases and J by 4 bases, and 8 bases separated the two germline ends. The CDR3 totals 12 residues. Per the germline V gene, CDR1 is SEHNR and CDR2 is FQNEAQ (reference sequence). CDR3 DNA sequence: TGTGCCAGCAGCGCGGACAGCTATGGCTACACCTTC. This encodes CASSADSYGYTF.

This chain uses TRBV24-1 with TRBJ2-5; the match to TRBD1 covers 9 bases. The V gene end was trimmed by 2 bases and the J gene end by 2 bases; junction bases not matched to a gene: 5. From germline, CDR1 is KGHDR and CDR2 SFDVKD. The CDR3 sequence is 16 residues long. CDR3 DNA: TGTGCCACCAGTGATTCCGGGACAGGGTTTCAAGAGACCCAGTACTTC. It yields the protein CATSDSGTGFQETQYF.

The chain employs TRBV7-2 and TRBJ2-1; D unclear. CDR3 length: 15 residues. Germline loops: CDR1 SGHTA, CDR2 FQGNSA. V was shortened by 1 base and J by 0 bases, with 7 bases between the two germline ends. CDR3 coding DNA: TGTGCCAGCAGCTTAGGGGTAGCCTCCTACAATGAGCAGTTCTTC. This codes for CASSLGVASYNEQFF.

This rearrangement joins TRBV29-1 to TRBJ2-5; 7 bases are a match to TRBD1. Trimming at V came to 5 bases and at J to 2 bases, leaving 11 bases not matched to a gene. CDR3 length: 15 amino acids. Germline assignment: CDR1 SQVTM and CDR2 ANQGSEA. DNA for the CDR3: TGCAGCGTTTCCCCAGGGGGAGAGGCACAAGAGACCCAGTACTTC. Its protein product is CSVSPGGEAQETQYF.

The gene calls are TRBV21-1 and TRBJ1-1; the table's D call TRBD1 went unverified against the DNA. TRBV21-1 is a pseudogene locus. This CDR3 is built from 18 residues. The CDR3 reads CASTIKTLRTGGSGEAFF. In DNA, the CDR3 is TGTGCCAGCACGATAAAAACCTTAAGGACAGGGGGCAGCGGTGAAGCTTTCTTT.

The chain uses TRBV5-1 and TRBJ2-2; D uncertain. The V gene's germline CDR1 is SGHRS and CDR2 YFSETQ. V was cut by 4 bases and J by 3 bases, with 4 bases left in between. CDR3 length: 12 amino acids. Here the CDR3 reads CASSLYTGELFF. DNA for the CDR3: TGCGCCAGCAGCCTCTACACCGGGGAGCTGTTTTTT.

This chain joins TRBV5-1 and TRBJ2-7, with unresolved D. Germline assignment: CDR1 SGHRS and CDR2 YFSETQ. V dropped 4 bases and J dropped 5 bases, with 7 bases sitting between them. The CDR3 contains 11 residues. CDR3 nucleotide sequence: TGCGCCAGCAGCCTGGCGGACGAGCAGTACTTC. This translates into CASSLADEQYF.

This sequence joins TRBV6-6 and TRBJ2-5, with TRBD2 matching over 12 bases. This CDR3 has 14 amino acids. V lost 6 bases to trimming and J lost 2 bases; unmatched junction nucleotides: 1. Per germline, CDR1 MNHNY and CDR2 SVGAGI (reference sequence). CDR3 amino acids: CASRTSGGQETQYF. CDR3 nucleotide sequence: TGTGCCAGCAGGACTAGCGGGGGACAAGAGACCCAGTACTTC.

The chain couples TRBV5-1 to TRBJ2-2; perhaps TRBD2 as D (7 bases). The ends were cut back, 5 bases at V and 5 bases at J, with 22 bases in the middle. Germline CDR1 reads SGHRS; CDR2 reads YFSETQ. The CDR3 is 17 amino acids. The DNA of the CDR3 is TGCGCCAGCAGTATCGGTGCGGGGGCCAGAGGAACCGGGGAGCTGTTTTTT. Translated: CASSIGAGARGTGELFF.

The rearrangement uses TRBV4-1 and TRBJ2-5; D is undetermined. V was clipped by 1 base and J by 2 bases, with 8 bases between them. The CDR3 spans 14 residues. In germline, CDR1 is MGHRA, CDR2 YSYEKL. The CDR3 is CASSQGRGQETQYF. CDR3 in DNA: TGCGCCAGCAGCCAAGGAAGAGGACAAGAGACCCAGTACTTC.

The CDR3 nucleotides are TGTGCCAGCTCACCAGGGGCAGGGAATTCACCCCTCCACTTT. As protein: CASSPGAGNSPLHF. The rearrangement joins TRBV18 to TRBJ1-6; D might be TRBD1 (5 bases). V dropped 2 bases and J dropped 7 bases, with 9 bases sitting between them. Per the germline V gene, CDR1 is KGHSH and CDR2 is LQKENI. The CDR3 is 14 residues long.

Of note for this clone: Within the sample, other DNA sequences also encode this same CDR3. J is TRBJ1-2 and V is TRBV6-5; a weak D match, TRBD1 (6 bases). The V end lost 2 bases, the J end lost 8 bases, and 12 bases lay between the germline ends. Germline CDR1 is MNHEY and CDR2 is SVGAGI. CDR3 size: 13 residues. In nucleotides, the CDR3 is TGTGCCAGCAGTTACCACAGGGATGGGGGCTACACCTTC. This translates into CASSYHRDGGYTF.

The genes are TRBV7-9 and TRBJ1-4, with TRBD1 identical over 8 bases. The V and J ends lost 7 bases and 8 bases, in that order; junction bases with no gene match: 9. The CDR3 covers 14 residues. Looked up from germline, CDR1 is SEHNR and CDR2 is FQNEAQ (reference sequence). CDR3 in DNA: TGTGCCAGCAACCTCGGACAGGGAGGGGAAAAACTGTTTTTT. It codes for CASNLGQGGEKLFF.

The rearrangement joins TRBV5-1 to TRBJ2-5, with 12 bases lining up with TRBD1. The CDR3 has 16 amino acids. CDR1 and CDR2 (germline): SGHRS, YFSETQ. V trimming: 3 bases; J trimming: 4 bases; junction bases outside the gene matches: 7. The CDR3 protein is CASSWGDRGRIETQYF. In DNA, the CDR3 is TGCGCCAGCAGCTGGGGGGACAGGGGGCGAATAGAGACCCAGTACTTC.

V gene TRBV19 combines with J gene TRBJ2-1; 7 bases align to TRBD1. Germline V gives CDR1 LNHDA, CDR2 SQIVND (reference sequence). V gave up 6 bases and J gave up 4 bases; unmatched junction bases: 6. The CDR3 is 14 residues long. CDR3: CASSPWDRYNEQFF. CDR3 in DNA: TGTGCCAGTAGCCCCTGGGACAGATACAATGAGCAGTTCTTC.

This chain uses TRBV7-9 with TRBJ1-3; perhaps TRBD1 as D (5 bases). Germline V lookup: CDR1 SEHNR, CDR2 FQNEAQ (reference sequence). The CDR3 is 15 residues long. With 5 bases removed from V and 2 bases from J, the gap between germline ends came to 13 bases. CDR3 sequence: CASSPRAGTGNTIYF. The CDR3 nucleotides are TGTGCCAGCAGCCCCCGGGCAGGGACTGGAAACACCATATATTTT.

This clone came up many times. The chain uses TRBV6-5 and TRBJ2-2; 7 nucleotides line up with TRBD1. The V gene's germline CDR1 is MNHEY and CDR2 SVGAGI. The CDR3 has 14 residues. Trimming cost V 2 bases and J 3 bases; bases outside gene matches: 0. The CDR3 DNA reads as TGTGCCAGCAGTTACAGGGGGCACACCGGGGAGCTGTTTTTT. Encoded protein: CASSYRGHTGELFF.

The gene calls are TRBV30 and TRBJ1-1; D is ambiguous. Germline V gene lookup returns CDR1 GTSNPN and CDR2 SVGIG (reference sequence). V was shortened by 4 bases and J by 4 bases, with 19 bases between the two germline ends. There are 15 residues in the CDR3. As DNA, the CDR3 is TGTGCCTGGACCTCCATGAGTTCTTTGAGCACTGAAGCTTTCTTT. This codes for CAWTSMSSLSTEAFF.

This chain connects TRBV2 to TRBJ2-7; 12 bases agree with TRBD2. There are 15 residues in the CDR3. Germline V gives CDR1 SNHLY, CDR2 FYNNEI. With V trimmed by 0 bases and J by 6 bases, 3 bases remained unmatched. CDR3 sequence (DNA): TGTGCCAGCAGTGAAGCCGGGACTAGCGGGCGCGAGCAGTACTTC. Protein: CASSEAGTSGREQYF.

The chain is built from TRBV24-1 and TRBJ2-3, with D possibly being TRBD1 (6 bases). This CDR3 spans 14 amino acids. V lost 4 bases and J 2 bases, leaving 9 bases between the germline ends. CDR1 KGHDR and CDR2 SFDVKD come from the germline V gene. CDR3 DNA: TGTGCCACCAGTGACAGGGGCCCCACAGATACGCAGTATTTT. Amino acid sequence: CATSDRGPTDTQYF.